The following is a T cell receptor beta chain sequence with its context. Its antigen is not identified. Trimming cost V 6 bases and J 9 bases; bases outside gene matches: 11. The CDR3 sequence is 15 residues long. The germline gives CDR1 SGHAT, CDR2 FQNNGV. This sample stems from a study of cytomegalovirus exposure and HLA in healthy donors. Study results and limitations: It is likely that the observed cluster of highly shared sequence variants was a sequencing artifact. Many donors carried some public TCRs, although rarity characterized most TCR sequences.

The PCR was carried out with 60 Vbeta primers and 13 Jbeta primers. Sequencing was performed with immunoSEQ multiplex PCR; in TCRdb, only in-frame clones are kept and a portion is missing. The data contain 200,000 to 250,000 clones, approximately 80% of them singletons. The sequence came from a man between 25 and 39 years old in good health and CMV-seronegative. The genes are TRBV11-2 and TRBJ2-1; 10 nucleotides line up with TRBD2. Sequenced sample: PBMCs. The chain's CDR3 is CASSSSSGGVGEQFF. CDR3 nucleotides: TGTGCCAGCAGTTCGTCCAGCGGGGGGGTCGGTGAGCAGTTCTTC. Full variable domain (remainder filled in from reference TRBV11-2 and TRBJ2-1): EAGVAQSPRYKIIEKRQSVAFWCNPISGHATLYWYQQILGQGPKLLIQFQNNGVVDDSQLPKDRFSAERLKGVDSTLKIQPAKLEDSAVYLCASSSSSGGVGEQFFGPGTRLTVL.